This T cell receptor beta chain was recovered during a study of immune cell composition in non-small cell lung cancer. Findings and limits, study-wide: Tumour TCR-beta clonality showed no significant link to smoking pack-years. Roughly 80% of squamous and roughly 32% of adenocarcinoma cases had tumour-associated clones >0.5%.

The CDR3 has 15 amino acids. The germline gives CDR1 SGHRS, CDR2 YFSETQ. V lost 0 bases to trimming and J lost 1 base, with 8 bases between them. Only in-frame clones appear in the TCRdb table, and some are missing; sequencing was by immunoSEQ multiplex PCR. The table lists roughly 6,600 clones, 70% of them singletons, with 4.4% in the top ten. The sample holds a few counts of this clone. What it binds is not known. The clonotype was recovered from a human donor with non-small cell lung cancer. Sequenced material: lung tumor tissue. This chain links TRBV5-1 with TRBJ2-1; no clear D. The CDR3 nucleotides are TGCGCCAGCAGCTTGGTCGCAACATCCTACAATGAGCAGTTCTTC. Its protein product is CASSLVATSYNEQFF.